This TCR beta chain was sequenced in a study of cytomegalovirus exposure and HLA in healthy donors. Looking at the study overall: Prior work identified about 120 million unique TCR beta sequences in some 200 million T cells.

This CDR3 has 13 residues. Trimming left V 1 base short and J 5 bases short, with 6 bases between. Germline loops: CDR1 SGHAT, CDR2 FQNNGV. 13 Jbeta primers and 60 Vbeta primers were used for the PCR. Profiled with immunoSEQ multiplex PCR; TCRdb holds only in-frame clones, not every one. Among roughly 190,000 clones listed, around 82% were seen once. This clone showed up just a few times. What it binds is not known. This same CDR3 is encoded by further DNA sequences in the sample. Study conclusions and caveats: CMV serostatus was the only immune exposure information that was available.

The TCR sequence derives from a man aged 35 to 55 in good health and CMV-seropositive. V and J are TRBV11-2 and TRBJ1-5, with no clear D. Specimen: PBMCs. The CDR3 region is CASSLGLDQPQHF. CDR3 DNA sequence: TGTGCCAGCAGCTTAGGCCTAGATCAGCCCCAGCATTTT. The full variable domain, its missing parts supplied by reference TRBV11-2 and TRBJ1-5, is EAGVAQSPRYKIIEKRQSVAFWCNPISGHATLYWYQQILGQGPKLLIQFQNNGVVDDSQLPKDRFSAERLKGVDSTLKIQPAKLEDSAVYLCASSLGLDQPQHFGDGTRLSIL.